The clone carrying this T cell receptor beta chain came up a few times. Its antigen remains unidentified. The germline V gene has CDR1 SGHTA and CDR2 FQGNSA. V was trimmed by 1 base and J by 0 bases, leaving 7 bases between them. This CDR3 is 15 amino acids long. This sample stems from a study of T cell responses to AZD1222 COVID-19 vaccine. Profiled with immunoSEQ multiplex PCR; TCRdb holds only in-frame clones, not every one. The sample yields under 95,000 clones, about 86% seen once. Study findings and constraints: Donors in the cohort were predominantly white British and more often female, and clonal diversity was possibly underestimated.

This receptor was taken from an adult in good health. J is TRBJ1-3 and V is TRBV7-2; no clear D gene. Source: peripheral blood, taken on day 0 of AZD1222 vaccination. DNA for the CDR3: TGTGCCAGCAGCTTAGACCGGGGCTCTGGAAACACCATATATTTT. Its protein product is CASSLDRGSGNTIYF. Based on the CDR3 plus reference TRBV7-2 and TRBJ1-3, the full variable domain is GAGVSQSPSNKVTEKGKDVELRCDPISGHTALYWYRQSLGQGLEFLIYFQGNSAPDKSGLPSDRFSAERTGGSVSTLTIQRTQQEDSAVYLCASSLDRGSGNTIYFGEGSWLTVV.